This T cell receptor beta chain stems from a study of vaccination and CD4 T cells after COVID-19. With the Oncomine TCR Beta short-read assay, DNA from cultured CD4+ T cells was sequenced. TCRdb analysed the PCR reads with MiXCR anew, one entry per CDR3 protein. This table holds 4,000 to 4,500 distinct CDR3 sequences, around 70% found once. Study results and limitations: Spike mono-reactivity was the property of 304 of 307 vaccine-specific clones in convalescent patients.

Regarding this clonotype: Its antigen is unknown.

V lost 3 bases and J lost 2, with 7 bases in between. Germline-derived CDR1 and CDR2 are LNHDA and SQIVND (reference sequence). This CDR3 region has 13 residues. Treatment in this sample: roughly nine-day PBMC culture with coronavirus spike peptide pools or control peptides (ViraFEST assay). Gathered ahead of the COVID-19 pandemic (2011-2018) were the CD4+ T cells of the unexposed donor. After expanding antigen-specific T cells with peptide pools, ViraFEST sequenced their TCRs. The sequencing input was CD4+ T cells from blood, cultured in vitro. The TCR comes from a human donor in good health. The genes are TRBV19 and TRBJ1-1, with D unresolved. The CDR3 coding sequence is TGTGCCAGTAGTATCCCATACAACACTGAAGCTTTCTTT. Its protein is CASSIPYNTEAFF. Using reference TRBV19 and TRBJ1-1 for the parts outside the CDR3, the full variable domain is DGGITQSPKYLFRKEGQNVTLSCEQNLNHDAMYWYRQDPGQGLRLIYYSQIVNDFQKGDIAEGYSVSREKKESFPLTVTSAQKNPTAFYLCASSIPYNTEAFFGQGTRLTVV.